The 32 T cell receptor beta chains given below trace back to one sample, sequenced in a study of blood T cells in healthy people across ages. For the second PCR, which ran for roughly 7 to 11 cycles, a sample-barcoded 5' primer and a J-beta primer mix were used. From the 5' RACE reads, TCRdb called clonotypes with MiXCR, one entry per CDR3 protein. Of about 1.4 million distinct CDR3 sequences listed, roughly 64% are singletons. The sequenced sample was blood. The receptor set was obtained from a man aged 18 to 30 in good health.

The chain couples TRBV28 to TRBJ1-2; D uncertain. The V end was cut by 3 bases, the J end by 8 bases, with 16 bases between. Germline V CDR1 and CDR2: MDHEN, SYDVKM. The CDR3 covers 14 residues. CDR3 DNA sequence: TGTGCCAGCAGTTTGGGAGGGCCCGCGCTCGGCTACACCTTC. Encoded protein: CASSLGGPALGYTF.

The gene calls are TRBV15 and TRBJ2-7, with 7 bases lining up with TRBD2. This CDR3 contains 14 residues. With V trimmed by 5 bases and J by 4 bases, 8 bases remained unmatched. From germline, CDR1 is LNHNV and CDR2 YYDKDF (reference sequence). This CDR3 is CATSLAGDNYEQYF. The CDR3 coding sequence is TGTGCCACCAGCCTTGCGGGGGATAATTACGAGCAGTACTTC.

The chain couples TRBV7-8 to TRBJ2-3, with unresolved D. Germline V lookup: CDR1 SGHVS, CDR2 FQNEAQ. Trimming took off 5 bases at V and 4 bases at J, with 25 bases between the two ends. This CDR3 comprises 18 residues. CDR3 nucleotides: TGTGCCAGCAGCCAATCTGGGGAACTTCGAGAGGTTTCAGATACGCAGTATTTT. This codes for CASSQSGELREVSDTQYF.

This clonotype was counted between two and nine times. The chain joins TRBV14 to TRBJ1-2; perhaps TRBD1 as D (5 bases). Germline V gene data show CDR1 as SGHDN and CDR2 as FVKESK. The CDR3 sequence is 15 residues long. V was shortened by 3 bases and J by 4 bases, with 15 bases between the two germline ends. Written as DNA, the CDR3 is TGTGCCAGCAGCCATAGTCTTCAGGGACCCTATGGCTACACCTTC. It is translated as CASSHSLQGPYGYTF.

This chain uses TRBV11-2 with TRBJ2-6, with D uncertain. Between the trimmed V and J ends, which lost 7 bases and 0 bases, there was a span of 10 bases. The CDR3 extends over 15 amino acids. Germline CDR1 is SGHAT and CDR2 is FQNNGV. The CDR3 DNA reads TGTGCCAGCAACCCCTTCCGCTCTGGGGCCAACGTCCTGACTTTC. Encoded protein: CASNPFRSGANVLTF.

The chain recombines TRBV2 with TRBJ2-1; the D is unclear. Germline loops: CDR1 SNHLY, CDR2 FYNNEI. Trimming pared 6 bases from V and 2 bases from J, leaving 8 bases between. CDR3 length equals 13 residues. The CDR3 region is CASSGHPYNEQFF. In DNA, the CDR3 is TGTGCCAGCAGCGGGCACCCCTACAATGAGCAGTTCTTC.

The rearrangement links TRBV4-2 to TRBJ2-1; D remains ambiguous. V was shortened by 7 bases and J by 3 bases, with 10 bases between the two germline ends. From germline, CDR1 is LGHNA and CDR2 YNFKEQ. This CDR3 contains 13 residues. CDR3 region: CASTRKDYNEQFF. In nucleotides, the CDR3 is TGTGCCAGCACCCGTAAAGACTACAATGAGCAGTTCTTC.

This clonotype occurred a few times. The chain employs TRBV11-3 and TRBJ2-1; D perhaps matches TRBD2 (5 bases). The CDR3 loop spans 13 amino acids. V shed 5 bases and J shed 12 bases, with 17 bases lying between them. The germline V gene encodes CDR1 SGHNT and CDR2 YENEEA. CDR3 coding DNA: TGTGCCAGCAGCCCGGCCCCGGGGTGTGTGCAGTTCTTC. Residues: CASSPAPGCVQFF.

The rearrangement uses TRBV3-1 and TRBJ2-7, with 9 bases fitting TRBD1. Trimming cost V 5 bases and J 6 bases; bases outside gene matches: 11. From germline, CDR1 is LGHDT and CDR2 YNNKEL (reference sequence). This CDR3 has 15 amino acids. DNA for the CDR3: TGTGCCAGCAGCACCAGGGGACAGGGAGATTTCGAGCAGTACTTC. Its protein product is CASSTRGQGDFEQYF.

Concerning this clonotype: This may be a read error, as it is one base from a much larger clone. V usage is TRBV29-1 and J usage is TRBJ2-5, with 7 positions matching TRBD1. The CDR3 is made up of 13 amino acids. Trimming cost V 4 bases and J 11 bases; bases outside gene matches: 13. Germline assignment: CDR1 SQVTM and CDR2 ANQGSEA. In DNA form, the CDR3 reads TGCAGCGTTGCGGACAGGACCTCCGGTGAGCAGTACTTC. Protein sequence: CSVADRTSGEQYF.

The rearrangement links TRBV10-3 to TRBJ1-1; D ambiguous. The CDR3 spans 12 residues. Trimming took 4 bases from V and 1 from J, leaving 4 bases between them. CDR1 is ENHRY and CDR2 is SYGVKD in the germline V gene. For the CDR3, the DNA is TGTGCCATCAGTGGCACGAACACTGAAGCTTTCTTT. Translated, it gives CAISGTNTEAFF.

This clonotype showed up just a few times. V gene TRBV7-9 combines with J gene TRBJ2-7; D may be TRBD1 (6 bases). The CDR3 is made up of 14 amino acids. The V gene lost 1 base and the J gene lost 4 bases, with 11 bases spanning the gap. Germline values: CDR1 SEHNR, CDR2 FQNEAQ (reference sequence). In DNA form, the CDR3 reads TGTGCCAGCAGCTTAGTAGGACAGCCTTACGAGCAGTACTTC. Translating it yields CASSLVGQPYEQYF.

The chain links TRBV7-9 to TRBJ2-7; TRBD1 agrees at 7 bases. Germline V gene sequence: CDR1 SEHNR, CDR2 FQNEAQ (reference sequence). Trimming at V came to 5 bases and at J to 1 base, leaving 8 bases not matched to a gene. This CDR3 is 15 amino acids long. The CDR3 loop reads CASSAITGDSYEQYF. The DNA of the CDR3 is TGTGCCAGCAGCGCCATTACAGGGGATTCCTACGAGCAGTACTTC.

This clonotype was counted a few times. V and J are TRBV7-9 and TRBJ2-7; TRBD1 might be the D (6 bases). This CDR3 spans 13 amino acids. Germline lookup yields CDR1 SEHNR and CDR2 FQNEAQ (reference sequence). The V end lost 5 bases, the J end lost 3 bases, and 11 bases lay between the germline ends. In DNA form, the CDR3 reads TGTGCCAGCAGCAGCCGACAGGACTACGAGCAGTACTTC. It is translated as CASSSRQDYEQYF.

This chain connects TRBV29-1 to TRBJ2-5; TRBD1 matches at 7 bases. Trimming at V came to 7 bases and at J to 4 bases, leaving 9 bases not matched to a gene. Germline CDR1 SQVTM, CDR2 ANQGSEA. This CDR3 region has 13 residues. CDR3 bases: TGCAGCGCTACAGGGGTCAACGCAGAGACCCAGTACTTC. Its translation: CSATGVNAETQYF. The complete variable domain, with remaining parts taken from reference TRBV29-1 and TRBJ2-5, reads SAVISQKPSRDICQRGTSLTIQCQVDSQVTMMFWYRQQPGQSLTLIATANQGSEATYESGFVIDKFPISRPNLTFSTLTVSNMSPEDSSIYLCSATGVNAETQYFGPGTRLLVL.

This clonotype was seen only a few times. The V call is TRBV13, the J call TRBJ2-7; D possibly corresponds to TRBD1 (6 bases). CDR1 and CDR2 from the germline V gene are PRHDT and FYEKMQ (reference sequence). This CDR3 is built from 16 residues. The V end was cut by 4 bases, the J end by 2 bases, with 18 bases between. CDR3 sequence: CASSSYRAGVTYEQYF. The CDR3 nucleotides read TGTGCCAGCAGCTCCTACCGGGCAGGGGTGACCTACGAGCAGTACTTC.

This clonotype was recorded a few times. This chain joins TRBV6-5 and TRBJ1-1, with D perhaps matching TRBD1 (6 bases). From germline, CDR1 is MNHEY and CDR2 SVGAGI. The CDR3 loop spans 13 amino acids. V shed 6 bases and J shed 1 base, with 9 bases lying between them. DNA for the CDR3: TGTGCCAGCAGGACACAGGGGAACACTGAAGCTTTCTTT. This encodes CASRTQGNTEAFF.

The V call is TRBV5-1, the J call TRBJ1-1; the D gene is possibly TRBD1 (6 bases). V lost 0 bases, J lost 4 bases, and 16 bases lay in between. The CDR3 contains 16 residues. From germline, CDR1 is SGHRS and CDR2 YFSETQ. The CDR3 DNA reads TGCGCCAGCAGCTTGGTTTATGGGGGCAAGAGCACTGAAGCTTTCTTT. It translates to CASSLVYGGKSTEAFF.

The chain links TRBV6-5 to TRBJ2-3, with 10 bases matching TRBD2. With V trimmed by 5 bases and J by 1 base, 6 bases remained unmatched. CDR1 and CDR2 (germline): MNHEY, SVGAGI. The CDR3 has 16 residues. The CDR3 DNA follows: TGTGCCAGCAGTATCCTAGCGGGAGAGGGCACAGATACGCAGTATTTT. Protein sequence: CASSILAGEGTDTQYF.

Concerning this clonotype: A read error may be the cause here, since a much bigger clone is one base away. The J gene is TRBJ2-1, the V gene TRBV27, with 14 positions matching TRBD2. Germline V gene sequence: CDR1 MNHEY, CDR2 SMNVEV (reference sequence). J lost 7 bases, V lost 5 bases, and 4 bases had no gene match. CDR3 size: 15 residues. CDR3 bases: TGTGCCAGCAGTCGCGGGACTAGCGGGAGTAATGAGCAGTTCTTC. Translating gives CASSRGTSGSNEQFF.

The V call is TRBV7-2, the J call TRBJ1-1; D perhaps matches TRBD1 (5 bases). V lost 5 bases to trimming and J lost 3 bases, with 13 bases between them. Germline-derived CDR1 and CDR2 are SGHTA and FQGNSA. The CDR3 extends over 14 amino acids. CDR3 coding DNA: TGTGCCAGCAGCCCCGCGGGACGGTACACTGAAGCTTTCTTT. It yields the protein CASSPAGRYTEAFF.

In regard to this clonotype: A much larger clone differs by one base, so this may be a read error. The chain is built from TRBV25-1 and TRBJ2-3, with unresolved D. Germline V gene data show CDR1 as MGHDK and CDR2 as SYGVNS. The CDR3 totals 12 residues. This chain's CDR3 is CASSPPTDTRYF. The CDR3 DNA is TGTGCCAGCAGTCCCCCCACAGATACGCGGTATTTT.

The CDR3 nucleotides read TGCAGTGCGGAGGCCCAGTTCTACCTAGCTAACTATGGCTACACCTTC. Its translation: CSAEAQFYLANYGYTF. The chain recombines TRBV20-1 with TRBJ1-2, with unresolved D. The CDR3 has 16 residues. Germline CDR1 DFQATT, CDR2 SNEGSKA (reference sequence). V lost 6 bases, J lost 0 bases, and 20 bases lay in between.

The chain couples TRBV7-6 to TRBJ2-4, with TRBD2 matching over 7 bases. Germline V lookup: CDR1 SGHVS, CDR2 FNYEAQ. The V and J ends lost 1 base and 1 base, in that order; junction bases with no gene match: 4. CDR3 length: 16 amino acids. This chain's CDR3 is CASSLGVGGAKNIQYF. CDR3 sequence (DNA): TGTGCCAGCAGCTTAGGGGTCGGGGGGGCCAAAAACATTCAGTACTTC.

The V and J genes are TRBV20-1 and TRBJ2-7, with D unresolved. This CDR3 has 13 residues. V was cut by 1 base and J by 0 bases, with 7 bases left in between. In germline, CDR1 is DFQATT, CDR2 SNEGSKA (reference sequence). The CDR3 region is CSARGMLSYEQYF. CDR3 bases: TGCAGTGCTAGAGGGATGCTCTCCTACGAGCAGTACTTC.

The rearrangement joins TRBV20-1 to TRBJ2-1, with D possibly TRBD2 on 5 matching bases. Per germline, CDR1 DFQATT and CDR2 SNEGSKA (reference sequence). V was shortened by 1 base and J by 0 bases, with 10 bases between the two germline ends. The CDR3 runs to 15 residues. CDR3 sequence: CSARGKRFSYNEQFF. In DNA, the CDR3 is TGCAGTGCTAGAGGAAAGCGGTTCTCCTACAATGAGCAGTTCTTC.

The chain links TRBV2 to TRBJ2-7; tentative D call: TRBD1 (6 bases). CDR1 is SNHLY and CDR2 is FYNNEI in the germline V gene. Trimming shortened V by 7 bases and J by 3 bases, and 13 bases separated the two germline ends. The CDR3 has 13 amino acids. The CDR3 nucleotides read TGTGCCAGCAAGCCAGGGGCGTACTACGAGCAGTACTTC. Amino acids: CASKPGAYYEQYF.

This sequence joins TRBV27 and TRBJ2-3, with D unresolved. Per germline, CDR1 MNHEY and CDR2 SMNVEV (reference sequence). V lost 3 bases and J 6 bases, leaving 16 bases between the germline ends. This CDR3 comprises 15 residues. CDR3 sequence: CASSLGGLEQDTQYF. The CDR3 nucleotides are TGTGCCAGCAGTTTGGGTGGGTTGGAGCAGGATACGCAGTATTTT.

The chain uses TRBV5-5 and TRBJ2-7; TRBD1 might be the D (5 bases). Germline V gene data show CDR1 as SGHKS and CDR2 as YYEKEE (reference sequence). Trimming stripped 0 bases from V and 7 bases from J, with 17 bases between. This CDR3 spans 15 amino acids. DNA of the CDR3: TGTGCCAGCAGCTTGGATTGGCAGGGAAGCGAAGAGCAGTACTTC. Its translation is CASSLDWQGSEEQYF.

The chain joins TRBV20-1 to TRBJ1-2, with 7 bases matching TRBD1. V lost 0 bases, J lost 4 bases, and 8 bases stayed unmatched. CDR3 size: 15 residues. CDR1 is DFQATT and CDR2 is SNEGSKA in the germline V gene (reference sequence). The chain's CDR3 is CSARDRQGRGYGYTF. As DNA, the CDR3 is TGCAGTGCTAGAGACCGACAGGGACGGGGCTATGGCTACACCTTC.

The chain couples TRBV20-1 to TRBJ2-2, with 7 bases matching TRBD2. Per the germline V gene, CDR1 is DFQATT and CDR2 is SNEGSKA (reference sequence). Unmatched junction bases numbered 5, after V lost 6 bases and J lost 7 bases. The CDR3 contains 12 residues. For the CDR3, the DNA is TGCAGTGCCAGGACTAGACTCGGGGAGCTGTTTTTT. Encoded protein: CSARTRLGELFF.

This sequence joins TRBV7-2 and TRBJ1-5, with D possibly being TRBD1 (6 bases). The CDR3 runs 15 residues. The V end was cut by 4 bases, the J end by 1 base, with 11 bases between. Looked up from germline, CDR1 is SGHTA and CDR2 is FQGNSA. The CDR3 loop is CASSSEGQSNQPQHF. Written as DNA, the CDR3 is TGTGCCAGCAGCTCAGAGGGACAAAGCAATCAGCCCCAGCATTTT.